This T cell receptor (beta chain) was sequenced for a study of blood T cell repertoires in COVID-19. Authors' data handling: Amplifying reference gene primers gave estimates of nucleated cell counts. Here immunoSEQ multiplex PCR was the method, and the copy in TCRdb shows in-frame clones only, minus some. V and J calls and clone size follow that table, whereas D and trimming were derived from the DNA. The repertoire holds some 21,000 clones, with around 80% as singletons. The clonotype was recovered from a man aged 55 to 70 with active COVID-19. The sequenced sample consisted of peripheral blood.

As DNA, the CDR3 is TGTGCCAGCAGCGCTAGGGCGGGGGCTAACTATGGCTACACCTTC. Translation gives CASSARAGANYGYTF. The V gene is TRBV7-8, the J gene TRBJ1-2, with D possibly TRBD1 on 5 matching bases. The CDR3 loop spans 15 amino acids. Per germline, CDR1 SGHVS and CDR2 FQNEAQ. V was trimmed by 5 bases and J by 0 bases, leaving 13 bases between them.